These T cell receptor beta chains were read from a single sample in a study of shared clonotypes between healthy human individuals. The data were produced by immunoSEQ multiplex PCR, yet TCRdb's version contains in-frame clones alone and is incomplete. The data contain 800,000 or so clones, around 96% of them singletons. Source material: naive CD8+ T cells sorted from blood. The source is a man in his thirties or forties in good health. Both conserved end residues are part of each CDR3. The D gene is left open where the match is weak. Clone sizes are given selectively: once, few, many, or a class where the clone is expanded.

j_call v_call clone_size d_call cdr3_aa cdr3_nt
TRBJ2-1 TRBV4-2 NA NA CASSQDGGRGYNEQFF TGTGCCAGCAGCCAAGATGGGGGGCGTGGGTACAATGAGCAGTTCTTC
TRBJ2-3 TRBV6-5 NA NA CASWTIETDTQYF TGTGCCAGCTGGACGATTGAGACAGATACGCAGTATTTT
TRBJ2-1 TRBV9 NA NA CASSNRDTLHNEQFF TGTGCCAGCAGCAACCGGGACACTCTCCACAATGAGCAGTTCTTC
TRBJ2-3 TRBV6-4 NA NA CASSDVAGSTDTQYF TGTGCCAGCAGTGACGTCGCGGGCTCCACAGATACGCAGTATTTT
TRBJ2-2 TRBV14 once TRBD2 CASSQTSGGFLTGELFF TGTGCCAGCAGCCAGACGAGCGGGGGATTTTTGACCGGGGAGCTGTTTTTT
TRBJ2-1 TRBV27 NA NA CASTAASGASYNEQFF TGTGCCAGCACCGCGGCCAGCGGAGCCTCCTACAATGAGCAGTTCTTC
TRBJ2-1 TRBV7-3 NA NA CASSRLRTNNYNEQFF TGTGCCAGCAGCCGTCTTCGGACAAACAACTACAATGAGCAGTTCTTC
TRBJ1-5 TRBV27 NA NA CASSGMNQPQHF TGTGCCAGCAGTGGGATGAATCAGCCCCAGCATTTT
TRBJ2-5 TRBV7-8 NA TRBD2 CASSPTAGVEETQYF TGTGCCAGCAGCCCTACAGCGGGAGTAGAAGAGACCCAGTACTTC
TRBJ2-2 TRBV7-8 NA NA CASSFGFGSVAPRAGELFF TGTGCCAGCAGCTTTGGATTTGGCAGTGTAGCCCCCCGCGCCGGGGAGCTGTTTTTT
TRBJ2-1 TRBV5-4 NA NA CASSLAVAVPSYNEQFF TGTGCCAGCAGCTTGGCCGTCGCGGTTCCCTCCTACAATGAGCAGTTCTTC
TRBJ1-2 TRBV9 once NA CASSVDDLYGYTF TGTGCCAGCAGCGTTGATGACCTCTATGGCTACACCTTC
TRBJ2-7 TRBV6-1 NA NA CASSATYEQYF TGTGCCAGCAGCGCAACCTACGAGCAGTACTTC
TRBJ2-1 TRBV19 NA NA CASSIWAYNEQFF TGTGCCAGTAGTATATGGGCCTACAATGAGCAGTTCTTC
TRBJ1-2 TRBV7-9 NA NA CASSSAAGFNDGGYTF TGTGCCAGCAGCTCGGCAGCGGGGTTCAATGACGGTGGCTACACCTTC
TRBJ2-1 TRBV7-9 once TRBD1 CASSLWDRAGEQFF TGTGCCAGCAGCTTATGGGACAGGGCGGGTGAGCAGTTCTTC
TRBJ2-1 TRBV7-3 NA NA CASSGSGSDNEQFF TGTGCCAGCAGCGGCTCCGGGAGCGACAATGAGCAGTTCTTC
TRBJ2-5 TRBV9 NA TRBD1 CASSVEGQGAQETQYF TGTGCCAGCAGCGTAGAGGGACAGGGGGCCCAAGAGACCCAGTACTTC
TRBJ1-1 TRBV27 NA NA CASSYLPGTEAFF TGTGCCAGCAGCTACCTGCCAGGGACTGAAGCTTTCTTT
TRBJ2-3 TRBV30 NA TRBD2 CAWLGGSENTQYF TGTGCCTGGTTGGGCGGGAGTGAGAATACGCAGTATTTT
TRBJ2-7 TRBV6-1 NA NA CASRYRVTYEQYF TGTGCCAGCAGGTACAGGGTTACCTACGAGCAGTACTTC
TRBJ2-5 TRBV6-1 NA TRBD1 CASRDRGGETQYF TGTGCCAGCAGGGACAGGGGAGGGGAGACCCAGTACTTC
TRBJ2-7 TRBV29-1 NA TRBD1 CSGRTGDSYEQYF TGCAGCGGCCGGACAGGGGACTCCTACGAGCAGTACTTC
TRBJ1-2 TRBV4-1 NA TRBD1 CASSQAPLTGEGYTF TGCGCCAGCAGCCAGGCCCCCCTGACAGGGGAAGGCTACACCTTC
TRBJ2-3 TRBV7-6 NA TRBD2 CASSQTSATEEDTQYF TGTGCCAGCAGCCAGACTAGCGCCACTGAGGAAGATACGCAGTATTTT
TRBJ2-7 TRBV9 NA NA CASSVGDSEQYF TGTGCCAGCAGCGTAGGAGACAGTGAGCAGTACTTC
TRBJ2-7 TRBV18 NA NA CASSPVGRSLEQYF TGTGCCAGCTCACCGGTAGGCAGATCTCTCGAGCAGTACTTC
TRBJ2-1 TRBV9 NA TRBD1 CASSVGGGTGNEQFF TGTGCCAGCAGCGTAGGAGGCGGGACAGGCAATGAGCAGTTCTTC
TRBJ2-3 TRBV25-1 NA TRBD2 CASQRELATDTQYF TGTGCCAGCCAGAGGGAACTAGCGACAGATACGCAGTATTTT
TRBJ2-2 TRBV29-1 NA NA CSVARANTGELFF TGCAGCGTTGCGCGGGCGAACACCGGGGAGCTGTTTTTT
TRBJ2-7 TRBV11-3 NA TRBD1 CASSLLRGQGIGAYEQYF TGTGCCAGCAGCTTACTAAGAGGACAGGGGATCGGAGCCTACGAGCAGTACTTC
TRBJ2-1 TRBV7-3 NA TRBD2 CASSPRTSGSDEQFF TGTGCCAGCAGCCCAAGGACTAGCGGGAGCGATGAGCAGTTCTTC
TRBJ2-1 TRBV9 NA TRBD1 CASSPRTGSNNEQFF TGTGCCAGCAGCCCACGGACAGGGTCCAACAATGAGCAGTTCTTC
TRBJ2-1 TRBV10-3 NA TRBD2 CAISDTELAGVYNEQFF TGTGCCATCAGTGATACCGAACTGGCGGGAGTTTACAATGAGCAGTTCTTC
TRBJ2-7 TRBV28 NA TRBD1 CASSLTVDREPSGAWGYEQYF TGTGCCAGCAGTTTAACAGTGGACAGGGAACCGTCGGGTGCCTGGGGCTACGAGCAGTACTTC
TRBJ2-7 TRBV27 NA NA CASSTIEGVYYEQYF TGTGCCAGCAGCACAATTGAGGGGGTCTATTACGAGCAGTACTTC
TRBJ2-3 TRBV7-9 NA TRBD2 CASSFSGTSGEDTQYF TGTGCCAGCAGCTTCTCCGGGACTAGCGGGGAAGACACGCAGTATTTT
TRBJ1-1 TRBV9 NA NA CASSPGGGTEAFF TGTGCCAGCAGCCCCGGGGGGGGCACTGAAGCTTTCTTT
TRBJ2-2 TRBV4-3 NA NA CASSQDTRWTVPTGELFF TGCGCCAGCAGCCAGGACACCCGGTGGACCGTTCCCACCGGGGAGCTGTTTTTT
TRBJ2-3 TRBV7-8 once TRBD1 CASSLGMTQGTTDTQYF TGTGCCAGCAGCTTAGGCATGACACAGGGGACCACAGATACGCAGTATTTT
TRBJ2-3 TRBV5-4 once NA CVQPTQYF TGCGTCCAACCGACGCAGTATTTT